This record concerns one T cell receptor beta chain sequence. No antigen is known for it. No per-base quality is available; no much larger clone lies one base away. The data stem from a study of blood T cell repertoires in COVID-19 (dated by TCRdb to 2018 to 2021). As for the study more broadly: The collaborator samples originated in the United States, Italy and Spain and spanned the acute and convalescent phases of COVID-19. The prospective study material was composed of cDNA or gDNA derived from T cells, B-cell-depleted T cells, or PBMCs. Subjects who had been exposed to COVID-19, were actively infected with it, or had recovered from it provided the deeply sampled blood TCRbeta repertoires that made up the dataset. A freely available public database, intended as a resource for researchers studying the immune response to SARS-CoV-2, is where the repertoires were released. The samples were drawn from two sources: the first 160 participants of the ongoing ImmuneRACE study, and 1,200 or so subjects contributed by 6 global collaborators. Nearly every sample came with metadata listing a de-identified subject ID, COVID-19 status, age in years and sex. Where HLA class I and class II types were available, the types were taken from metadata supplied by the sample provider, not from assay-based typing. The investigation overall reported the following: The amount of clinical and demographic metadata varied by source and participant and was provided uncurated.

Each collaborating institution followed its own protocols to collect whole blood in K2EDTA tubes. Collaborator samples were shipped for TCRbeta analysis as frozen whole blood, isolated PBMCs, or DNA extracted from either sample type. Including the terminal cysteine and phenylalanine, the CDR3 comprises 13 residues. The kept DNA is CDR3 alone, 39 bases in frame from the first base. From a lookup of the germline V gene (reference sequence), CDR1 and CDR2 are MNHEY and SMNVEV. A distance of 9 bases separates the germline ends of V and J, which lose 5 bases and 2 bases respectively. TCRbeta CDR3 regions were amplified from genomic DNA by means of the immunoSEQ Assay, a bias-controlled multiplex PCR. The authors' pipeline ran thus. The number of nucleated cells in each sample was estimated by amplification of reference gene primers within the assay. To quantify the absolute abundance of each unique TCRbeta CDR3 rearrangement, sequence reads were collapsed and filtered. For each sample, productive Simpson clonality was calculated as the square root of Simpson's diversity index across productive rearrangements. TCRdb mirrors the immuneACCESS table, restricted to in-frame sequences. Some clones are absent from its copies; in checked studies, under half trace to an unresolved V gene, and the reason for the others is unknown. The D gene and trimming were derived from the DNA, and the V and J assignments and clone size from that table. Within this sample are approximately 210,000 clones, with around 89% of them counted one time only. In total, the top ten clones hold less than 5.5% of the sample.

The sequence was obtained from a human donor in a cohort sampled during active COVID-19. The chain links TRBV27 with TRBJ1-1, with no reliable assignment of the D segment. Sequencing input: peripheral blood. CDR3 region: CASSQEYNTEAFF. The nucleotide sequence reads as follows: TGTGCCAGCAGTCAAGAGTATAACACTGAAGCTTTCTTT.